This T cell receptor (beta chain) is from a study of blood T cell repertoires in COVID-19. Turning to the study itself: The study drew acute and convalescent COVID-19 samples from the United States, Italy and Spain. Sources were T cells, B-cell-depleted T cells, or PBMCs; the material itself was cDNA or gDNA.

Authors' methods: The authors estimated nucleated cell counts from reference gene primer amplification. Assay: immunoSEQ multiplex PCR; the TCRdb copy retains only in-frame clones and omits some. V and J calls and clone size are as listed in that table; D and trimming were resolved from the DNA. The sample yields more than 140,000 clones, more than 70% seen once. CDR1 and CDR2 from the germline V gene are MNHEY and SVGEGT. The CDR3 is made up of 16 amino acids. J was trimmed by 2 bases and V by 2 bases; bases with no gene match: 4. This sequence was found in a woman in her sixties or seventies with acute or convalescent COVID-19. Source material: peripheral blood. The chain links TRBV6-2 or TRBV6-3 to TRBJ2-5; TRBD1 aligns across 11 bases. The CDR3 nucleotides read TGTGCCAGCAGTTACAACGGACAGGGGGCTCAAGAGACCCAGTACTTC. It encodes CASSYNGQGAQETQYF.